This T cell receptor (beta chain) was identified in a study of T cell changes during pregnancy in multiple sclerosis. The CDR3 runs 15 residues. The V and J ends lost 3 bases and 1 base respectively, with 12 bases between them. In germline, CDR1 is MNHNS, CDR2 SASEGT. Only in-frame clones appear in the TCRdb table, and some are missing; sequencing was by immunoSEQ multiplex PCR. Among roughly 70,000 clones, approximately 92% were seen once, and the ten largest hold approximately 2.5%. The receptor's source is a female donor with multiple sclerosis, enrolled in a pregnancy study. Sequencing was performed on peripheral blood, taken in the first trimester of pregnancy. This sequence joins TRBV6-1 and TRBJ2-5; possible D gene TRBD1, 5 bases. The CDR3 DNA reads as TGTGCCAGCAGTGATCGGATGGGGCTCCAAGAGACCCAGTACTTC. Translated: CASSDRMGLQETQYF.